What follows is one T cell receptor beta chain and its context. This clone was counted a single time. The antigen it recognizes is unknown. Base-call qualities are not available, and no considerably larger clone is one nucleotide away. The immunoSEQ Assay, a bias-controlled multiplex PCR, was used to amplify TCRbeta CDR3 regions from genomic DNA. In the source study's methods: Nucleated cell counts per sample were estimated from amplification of reference gene primers within the assay. To quantify the absolute abundance of each unique TCRbeta CDR3 rearrangement, sequence reads were collapsed and filtered. For each sample, productive Simpson clonality was calculated by taking the square root of Simpson's diversity index across productive rearrangements. Held by TCRdb, this immuneACCESS table contains in-frame sequences only and omits some clones. Under half of the omission traces to an unresolved V gene where checked; the cause of the rest is unknown. The D gene and trimming were derived from the DNA, and the V and J assignments and clone size from that table. This sample is represented by approximately 80,000 clones; about 81% of them were singletons. Jointly, the top ten make up 25% to 30% of the sample.

The junction shows trimming of 6 bases on V and 4 bases on J, and the gene matches do not reach 5 bases of it. The germline V gene encodes CDR1 KGHDR and CDR2 SFDVKD. From its cysteine to its phenylalanine, the CDR3 spans 15 amino acids. Only the CDR3 DNA stays, 45 bases, in frame from base 1. The entry originates in a study of blood T cell repertoires in COVID-19 (dated by TCRdb to 2018 to 2021). About the study as a whole: Samples from collaborators originated in the United States, Italy and Spain and spanned both the acute and convalescent phases of COVID-19. The sample metadata nearly always contained a de-identified subject ID, COVID-19 status, age in years and sex. The material from the prospective study consisted of cDNA or gDNA derived from T cells, B-cell-depleted T cells, or PBMCs. Deeply sampled blood TCRbeta repertoires from subjects exposed to, actively infected with, or recovered from COVID-19 were included in the dataset. A freely available public database, intended as a resource for researchers studying the immune response to SARS-CoV-2, is where the repertoires were released. Where available, HLA class I and class II types were taken from metadata supplied by the sample provider and were not determined by assay-based typing. The samples were drawn from the first 160 participants of the ongoing ImmuneRACE study and from 1,254 subjects provided by 6 global collaborators. Points the paper makes about the study in general: How much clinical and demographic metadata was included differed by source and by participant, and the metadata was provided uncurated.

Collaborating institutions collected whole blood in K2EDTA tubes following their own protocols. For TCRbeta analysis, collaborators shipped samples as frozen whole blood, isolated PBMCs, or DNA extracted from either of those sample types. The chain links TRBV24-1 with TRBJ2-3; 11 central nucleotides agree with TRBD2. Sequencing input: peripheral blood. This clonotype originated in a human donor in a cohort sampled during active COVID-19. The nucleotide sequence is given as TGTGCCACCAGTCTTAGCGGGGGGGCAGCAGATACGCAGTATTTT. It translates to CATSLSGGAADTQYF.